The 21 T cell receptor beta chains listed next were all sequenced from one sample in a study of blood T cells in healthy people across ages. The authors ran a second PCR of 7 to 11 cycles using a sample-barcoded 5' primer and a J-beta primer mix. TCRdb recomputed calls from the 5' RACE reads with MiXCR, one row per CDR3 protein. Of hundreds of thousands of distinct CDR3 sequences detected, about 36% appear once; the ten largest clones hold approximately 12%. Sequenced input: blood. Every receptor here comes from a man younger than 30 in good health.

Many counts were recorded for this clonotype. The chain has TRBV4-2 and TRBJ2-5; 7 bases align to TRBD1. V shed 2 bases, J shed 3 bases, and the junction held 6 bases outside the gene matches. The germline CDR1 and CDR2 sequences are LGHNA and YNFKEQ. The CDR3 loop spans 15 amino acids. CDR3 loop: CASSQNWDSEETQYF. DNA for the CDR3: TGTGCCAGCAGCCAAAATTGGGACAGCGAAGAGACCCAGTACTTC.

This chain joins TRBV5-1 and TRBJ2-2, with D possibly matching TRBD1 (6 bases). V lost 0 bases and J lost 7, with 7 bases in between. Germline V CDR1 and CDR2: SGHRS, YFSETQ. The CDR3 extends over 13 amino acids. The CDR3 spells CASSLGQDGELFF. DNA for the CDR3: TGCGCCAGCAGCTTGGGACAGGACGGGGAGCTGTTTTTT.

The rearrangement joins TRBV18 to TRBJ1-2; D perhaps matches TRBD1 (6 bases). CDR3 size: 13 residues. Germline V gene lookup returns CDR1 KGHSH and CDR2 LQKENI. V was pared by 5 bases and J by 8 bases, with 15 bases between. The CDR3 sequence is CASSVQGRGGYTF. The CDR3 nucleotides read TGTGCCAGCTCAGTTCAGGGGAGAGGCGGCTACACCTTC. Using reference TRBV18 and TRBJ1-2 for the parts outside the CDR3, the full variable domain is NAGVMQNPRHLVRRRGQEARLRCSPMKGHSHVYWYRQLPEEGLKFMVYLQKENIIDESGMPKERFSAEFPKEGPSILRIQQVVRGDSAAYFCASSVQGRGGYTFGSGTRLTVV.

Only a few counts were recorded for this clonotype. The genes are TRBV2 and TRBJ2-7, with TRBD1 matching 9 bases. Germline trimming cut 3 bases from V and 3 bases from J; bases unmatched to any gene: 3. The germline V gene has CDR1 SNHLY and CDR2 FYNNEI. This CDR3 is 14 amino acids long. The CDR3 sequence: CASSDRDRDYEQYF. The CDR3 DNA reads TGTGCCAGCAGTGATAGGGACAGGGACTACGAGCAGTACTTC.

The chain employs TRBV10-3 and TRBJ1-6; D gene uncertain. The V gene lost 11 bases and the J gene lost 7 bases, with 15 bases spanning the gap. This CDR3 is 13 amino acids long. In germline, CDR1 is ENHRY, CDR2 SYGVKD. The CDR3 DNA follows: TGTGCCTCTGGTGGGGTCTCGAATTCACCCCTCCACTTT. Translating it yields CASGGVSNSPLHF.

This clonotype was seen just once. The chain uses TRBV20-1 and TRBJ1-1; D is perhaps TRBD1 (6 bases). The V and J ends lost 0 bases and 3 bases respectively, with 14 bases between them. In germline, CDR1 is DFQATT, CDR2 SNEGSKA (reference sequence). CDR3 length: 15 residues. The CDR3 loop reads CSARDLGQTYTEAFF. The CDR3 nucleotides are TGCAGTGCTAGAGATCTTGGACAGACTTACACTGAAGCTTTCTTT.

The chain combines TRBV28 with TRBJ2-7; 10 bases are shared with TRBD1. CDR3 length: 15 residues. With V trimmed by 0 bases and J by 5 bases, 4 bases remained unmatched. Germline V gene sequence: CDR1 MDHEN, CDR2 SYDVKM. The CDR3 sequence: CASSLWTGGSDEQYF. The CDR3 DNA sequence: TGTGCCAGCAGTTTATGGACAGGGGGCAGCGACGAGCAGTACTTC.

The sample holds many counts of this clonotype. The genes are TRBV4-3 and TRBJ2-3, with D maybe TRBD2 (6 bases). CDR3 size: 15 residues. Germline V gene data show CDR1 as LGHNA and CDR2 as YSLEER. V was pared by 0 bases and J by 4 bases, with 11 bases between. The CDR3 DNA reads as TGCGCCAGCAGCCAAGATTGGGCTAGCGCAGATACGCAGTATTTT. It is translated as CASSQDWASADTQYF.

This chain joins TRBV4-1 and TRBJ2-1; TRBD2 matches at 8 bases. V was pared by 4 bases and J by 4 bases, with 12 bases of the junction left unmatched. Germline-derived CDR1 and CDR2 are MGHRA and YSYEKL. CDR3 size: 17 residues. Written as DNA, the CDR3 is TGCGCCAGCAGCCCATTTAGCGGGGACCGCCTATACAATGAGCAGTTCTTC. It yields the protein CASSPFSGDRLYNEQFF.

The chain carries TRBV7-6 and TRBJ2-1; the D gene could be TRBD1 or TRBD2 (5 bases each). Trimming stripped 0 bases from V and 6 bases from J, with 21 bases between. CDR1 and CDR2 (germline): SGHVS, FNYEAQ. The CDR3 is 18 residues long. CDR3 region: CASSLAVGASWLGNEQFF. The CDR3 DNA is TGTGCCAGCAGCTTAGCTGTCGGGGCTAGTTGGTTGGGCAATGAGCAGTTCTTC. The full variable domain, completed using reference TRBV7-6 and TRBJ2-1, is GAGVSQSPRYKVTKRGQDVALRCDPISGHVSLYWYRQALGQGPEFLTYFNYEAQQDKSGLPNDRFSAERPEGSISTLTIQRTEQRDSAMYRCASSLAVGASWLGNEQFFGPGTRLTVL.

This clonotype was counted many times. The junction departs from the called germline gene at one end, perhaps through a read error. J is TRBJ1-2 and V is TRBV11-2; D is perhaps TRBD1 (6 bases). Germline lookup yields CDR1 SGHAT and CDR2 FQNNGV. The CDR3 is made up of 13 amino acids. The CDR3 here is CASSLGGLYGYTF. In DNA form, the CDR3 reads TGTGCCAGCAGTTTAGGGGGGCTCTATGGCTACACCTTC.

This rearrangement joins TRBV10-3 to TRBJ1-2, with 7 bases that match TRBD1. Trimming took 7 bases from V and 4 from J; bases not matched to a gene: 12. From germline, CDR1 is ENHRY and CDR2 SYGVKD. This CDR3 is 15 amino acids long. The CDR3 spells CAINAGQDSSYGYTF. As DNA, the CDR3 is TGTGCCATCAATGCTGGACAGGACAGCAGCTATGGCTACACCTTC.

The chain employs TRBV6-5 and TRBJ2-3; possible D gene TRBD2, 6 bases. Per the germline V gene, CDR1 is MNHEY and CDR2 is SVGAGI. Trimming took off 0 bases at V and 0 bases at J, with 10 bases between the two ends. The CDR3 length is 16 residues. In DNA, the CDR3 is TGTGCCAGCAGTTACTCGAATCGGGGGAGCACAGATACGCAGTATTTT. Its translation: CASSYSNRGSTDTQYF.

A few counts support this clonotype. This chain links TRBV20-1 with TRBJ2-7, with 8 bases fitting TRBD2. The CDR3 totals 15 residues. Germline CDR1 reads DFQATT; CDR2 reads SNEGSKA (reference sequence). The trim removed 0 bases at V and 4 bases at J, leaving 8 bases unmatched. Here the CDR3 reads CSARDVAGTTYEQYF. The CDR3 DNA reads TGCAGTGCTAGAGATGTAGCGGGGACCACGTACGAGCAGTACTTC.

The table lists this clonotype with many counts. This rearrangement joins TRBV7-9 to TRBJ2-7; the match to TRBD1 covers 8 bases. V dropped 5 bases and J dropped 4; count of bases not matched to a gene: 1. Germline CDR1 is SEHNR and CDR2 is FQNEAQ (reference sequence). The CDR3 runs 12 residues. The CDR3 DNA reads TGTGCCAGCAGCCGGGACAGGTACGAGCAGTACTTC. Translation gives CASSRDRYEQYF.

Points on this clonotype: Sequence at one end of the junction differs from germline and may be a read error. The CDR3 reads CASNLRVNTEAFF. The CDR3 DNA reads TGTGCCAGCAATTTACGGGTCAACACTGAAGCTTTCTTT. The chain carries TRBV28 and TRBJ1-1; D is undetermined. The CDR3 consists of 13 residues. Germline loops: CDR1 MDHEN, CDR2 SYDVKM. Based on the CDR3 plus reference TRBV28 and TRBJ1-1, the full variable domain is DVKVTQSSRYLVKRTGEKVFLECVQDMDHENMFWYRQDPGLGLRLIYFSYDVKMKEKGDIPEGYSVSREKKERFSLILESASTNQTSMYLCASNLRVNTEAFFGQGTRLTVV.

The chain couples TRBV24-1 to TRBJ2-1; 7 bases map to TRBD1. Germline loops: CDR1 KGHDR, CDR2 SFDVKD. V gave up 4 bases and J gave up 3 bases; unmatched junction bases: 11. The CDR3 contains 17 residues. DNA for the CDR3: TGTGCCACCAGTGAGCCCAACAGGGGAGATAGCTACAATGAGCAGTTCTTC. It specifies CATSEPNRGDSYNEQFF.

The CDR3 nucleotides are TGTGCCAGCGTCGTCCGGGGGGATCAGCCCCAGCATTTT. Its translation is CASVVRGDQPQHF. The gene calls are TRBV12-3 or TRBV12-4 and TRBJ1-5, with D perhaps matching TRBD1 (5 bases). The ends were cut back, 8 bases at V and 5 bases at J, with 13 bases in the middle. CDR3 size: 13 residues.

This clonotype turned up a few times. The chain has TRBV7-8 and TRBJ2-1, with 8 positions matching TRBD1. Germline assignment: CDR1 SGHVS and CDR2 FQNEAQ. The J segment lost 4 bases and the V segment lost 4 bases, leaving 9 bases of the junction unmatched. The CDR3 loop spans 16 amino acids. CDR3 in amino acids: CASSSYSGGAYNEQFF. The CDR3 nucleotides are TGTGCCAGCAGCTCCTATTCAGGGGGCGCATACAATGAGCAGTTCTTC.

The V and J genes are TRBV20-1 and TRBJ2-1; 10 nucleotides line up with TRBD1. Germline CDR1 is DFQATT and CDR2 is SNEGSKA (reference sequence). CDR3 length equals 13 residues. The junction had 3 bases not matched to a gene; V was cut back by 5 bases and J by 5 bases. CDR3: CSAGTGDHNEQFF. The DNA of the CDR3 is TGCAGTGCTGGGACAGGGGATCACAATGAGCAGTTCTTC.

Concerning this clonotype: This may be a read error: a much more frequent sequence differs by one nucleotide. This chain uses TRBV5-1 with TRBJ2-1, with D possibly being TRBD2 (5 bases). Germline CDR1 is SGHRS and CDR2 is YFSETQ. The CDR3 is 19 amino acids. CDR3 sequence (DNA): TGCGCCAGCGGCTTGTATTTTTCCGGGGAACAACGGACTTACAATGAGCAGTTCTTC. It encodes CASGLYFSGEQRTYNEQFF.